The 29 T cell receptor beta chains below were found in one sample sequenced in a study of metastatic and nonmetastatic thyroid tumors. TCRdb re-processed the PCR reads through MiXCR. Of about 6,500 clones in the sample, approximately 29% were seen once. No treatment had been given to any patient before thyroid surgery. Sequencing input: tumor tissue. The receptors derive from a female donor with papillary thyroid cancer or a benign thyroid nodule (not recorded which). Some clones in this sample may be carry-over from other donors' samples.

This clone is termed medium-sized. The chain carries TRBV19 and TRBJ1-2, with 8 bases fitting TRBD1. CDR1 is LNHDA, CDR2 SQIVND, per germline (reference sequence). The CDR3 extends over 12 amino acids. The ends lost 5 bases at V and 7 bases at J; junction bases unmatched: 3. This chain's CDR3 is CASSSGTGGYTF. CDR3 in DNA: TGTGCCAGTAGTTCCGGGACAGGTGGCTACACCTTC.

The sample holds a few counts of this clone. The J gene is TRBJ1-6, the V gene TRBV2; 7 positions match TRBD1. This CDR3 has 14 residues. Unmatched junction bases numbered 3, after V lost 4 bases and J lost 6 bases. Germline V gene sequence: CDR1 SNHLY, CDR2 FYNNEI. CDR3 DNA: TGTGCCAGCAGTGGGGACAGCATTAATTCACCCCTCCACTTT. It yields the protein CASSGDSINSPLHF.

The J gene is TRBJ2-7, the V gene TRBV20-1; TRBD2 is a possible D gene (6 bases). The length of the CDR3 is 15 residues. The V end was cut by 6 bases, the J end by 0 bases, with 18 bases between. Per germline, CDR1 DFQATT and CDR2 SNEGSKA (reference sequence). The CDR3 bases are TGCAGTGCGAGTTCCCTCTACGGGAGCTCCTACGAGCAGTACTTC. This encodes CSASSLYGSSYEQYF.

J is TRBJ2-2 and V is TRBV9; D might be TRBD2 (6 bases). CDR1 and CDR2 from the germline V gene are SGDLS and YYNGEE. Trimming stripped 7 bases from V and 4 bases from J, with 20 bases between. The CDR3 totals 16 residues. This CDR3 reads CASSPGRAAGTGELFF. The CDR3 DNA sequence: TGTGCCAGCTCCCCAGGCCGGGCAGCGGGCACCGGGGAGCTGTTTTTT. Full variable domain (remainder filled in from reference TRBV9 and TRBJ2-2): DSGVTQTPKHLITATGQRVTLRCSPRSGDLSVYWYQQSLDQGLQFLIQYYNGEERAKGNILERFSAQQFPDLHSELNLSSLELGDSALYFCASSPGRAAGTGELFFGEGSRLTVL.

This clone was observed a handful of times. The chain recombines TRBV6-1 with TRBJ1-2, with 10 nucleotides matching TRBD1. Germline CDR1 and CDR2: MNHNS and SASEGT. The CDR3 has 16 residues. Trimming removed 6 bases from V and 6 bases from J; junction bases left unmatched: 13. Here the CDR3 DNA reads TGTGCCAGCAGGGCGGACAGGGGGTCGGGGAGTGATGGCTACACCTTC. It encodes CASRADRGSGSDGYTF.

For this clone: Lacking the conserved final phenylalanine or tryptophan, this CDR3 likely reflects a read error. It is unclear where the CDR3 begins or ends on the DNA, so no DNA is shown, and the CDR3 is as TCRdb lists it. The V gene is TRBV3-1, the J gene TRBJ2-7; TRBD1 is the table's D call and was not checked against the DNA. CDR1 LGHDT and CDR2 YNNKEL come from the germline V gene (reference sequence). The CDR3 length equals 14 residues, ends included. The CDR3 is CASSQDSTGCEKYL.

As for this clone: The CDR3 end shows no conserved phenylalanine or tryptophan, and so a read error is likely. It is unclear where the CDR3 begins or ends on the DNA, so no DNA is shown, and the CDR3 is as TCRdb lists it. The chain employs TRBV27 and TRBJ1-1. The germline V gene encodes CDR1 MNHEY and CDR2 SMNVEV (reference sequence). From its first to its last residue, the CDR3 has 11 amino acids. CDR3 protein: CATRAYTEAYV.

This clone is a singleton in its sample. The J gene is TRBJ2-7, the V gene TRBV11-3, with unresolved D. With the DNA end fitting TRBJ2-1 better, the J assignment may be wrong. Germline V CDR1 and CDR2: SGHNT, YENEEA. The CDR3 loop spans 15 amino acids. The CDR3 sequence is CASSPRFGSYNEQFF. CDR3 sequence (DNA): TGTGCCAGCAGCCCCCGGTTTGGCTCCTACAATGAGCAGTTCTTC.

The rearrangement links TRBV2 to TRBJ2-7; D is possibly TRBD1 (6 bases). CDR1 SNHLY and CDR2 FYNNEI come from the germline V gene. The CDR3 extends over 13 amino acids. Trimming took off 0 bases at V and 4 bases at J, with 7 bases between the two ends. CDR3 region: CASSEAGAYEQYF. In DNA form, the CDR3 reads TGTGCCAGCAGTGAAGCGGGGGCGTACGAGCAGTACTTC.

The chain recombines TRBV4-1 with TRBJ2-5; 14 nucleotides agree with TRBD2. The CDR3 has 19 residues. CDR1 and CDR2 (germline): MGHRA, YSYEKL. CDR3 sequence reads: CDSRHPGLAGAPYKETQYF. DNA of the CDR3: TGCGACAGTAGACACCCGGGACTAGCGGGGGCGCCGTACAAAGAGACCCAGTACTTC.

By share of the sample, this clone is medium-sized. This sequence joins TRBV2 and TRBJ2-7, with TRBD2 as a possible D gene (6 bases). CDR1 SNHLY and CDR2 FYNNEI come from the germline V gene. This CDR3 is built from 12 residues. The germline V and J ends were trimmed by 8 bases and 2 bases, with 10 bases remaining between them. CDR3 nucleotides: TGTGCCAGCGGGAGGTTGCCCTACGAGCAGTACTTC. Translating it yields CASGRLPYEQYF.

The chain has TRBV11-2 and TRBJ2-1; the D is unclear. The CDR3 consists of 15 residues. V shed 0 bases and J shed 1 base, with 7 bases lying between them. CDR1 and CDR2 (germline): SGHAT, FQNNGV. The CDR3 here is CASSLDLSSYNEQFF. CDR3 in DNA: TGTGCCAGCAGCTTAGATCTGTCTTCCTACAATGAGCAGTTCTTC.

The CDR3 loop reads CASSLESRQISGNTIYF. Here the CDR3 DNA reads TGTGCCAGCAGCTTAGAATCGCGGCAGATCTCTGGAAACACCATATATTTT. The chain uses TRBV11-2 and TRBJ1-3; the D is unclear. Germline V CDR1 and CDR2: SGHAT, FQNNGV. V gave up 0 bases and J gave up 0 bases, with 12 bases separating them. This CDR3 spans 17 amino acids.

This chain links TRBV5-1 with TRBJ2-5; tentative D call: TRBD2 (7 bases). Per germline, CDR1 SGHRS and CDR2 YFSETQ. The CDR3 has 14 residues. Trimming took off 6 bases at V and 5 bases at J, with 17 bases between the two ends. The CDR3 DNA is TGCGCCAGCACTCGTGGCGGGGGCCCCGAGACCCAGTACTTC. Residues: CASTRGGGPETQYF.

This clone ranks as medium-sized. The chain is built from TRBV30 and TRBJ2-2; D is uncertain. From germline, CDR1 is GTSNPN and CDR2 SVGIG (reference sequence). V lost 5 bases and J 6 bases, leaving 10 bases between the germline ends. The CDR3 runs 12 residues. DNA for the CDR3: TGTGCCTGGTGCATGGTGGCCGGGGAGCTGTTTTTT. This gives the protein CAWCMVAGELFF.

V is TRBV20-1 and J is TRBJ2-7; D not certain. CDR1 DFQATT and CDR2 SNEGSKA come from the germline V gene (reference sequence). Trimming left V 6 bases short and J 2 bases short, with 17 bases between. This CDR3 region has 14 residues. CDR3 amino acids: CSALPPGPTYEQYF. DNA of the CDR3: TGCAGTGCCCTACCTCCCGGCCCTACCTACGAGCAGTACTTC.

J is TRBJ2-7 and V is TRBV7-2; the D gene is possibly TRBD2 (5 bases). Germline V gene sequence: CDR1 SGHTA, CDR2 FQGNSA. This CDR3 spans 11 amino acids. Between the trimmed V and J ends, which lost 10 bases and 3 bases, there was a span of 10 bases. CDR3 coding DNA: TGTGCCACCGGGGAGAACTACGAGCAGTACTTC. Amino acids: CATGENYEQYF.

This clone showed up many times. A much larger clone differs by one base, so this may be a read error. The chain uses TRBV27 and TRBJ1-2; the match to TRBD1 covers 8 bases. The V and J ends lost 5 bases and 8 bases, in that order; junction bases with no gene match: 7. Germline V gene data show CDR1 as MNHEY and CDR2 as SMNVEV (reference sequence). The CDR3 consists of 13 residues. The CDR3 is CASSLDRAAGYTF. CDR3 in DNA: TGTGCCAGCAGTCTGGACAGGGCGGCGGGCTACACCTTC.

CDR3 protein: CASSDDTARYGYTF. The CDR3 nucleotides are TGTGCCAGCAGCGATGACACGGCGAGGTATGGCTACACCTTC. This chain links TRBV25-1 with TRBJ1-2; D gene unclear. The CDR3 loop spans 14 amino acids. CDR1 and CDR2 from the germline V gene are MGHDK and SYGVNS. V gave up 6 bases and J gave up 5 bases, with 16 bases separating them.

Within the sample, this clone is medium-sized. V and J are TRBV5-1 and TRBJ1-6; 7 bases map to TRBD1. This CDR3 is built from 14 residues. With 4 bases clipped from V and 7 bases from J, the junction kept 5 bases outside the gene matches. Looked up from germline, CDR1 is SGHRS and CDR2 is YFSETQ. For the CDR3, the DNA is TGCGCCAGCAGCAACGGGACAGTAAATTCACCCCTCCACTTT. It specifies CASSNGTVNSPLHF.

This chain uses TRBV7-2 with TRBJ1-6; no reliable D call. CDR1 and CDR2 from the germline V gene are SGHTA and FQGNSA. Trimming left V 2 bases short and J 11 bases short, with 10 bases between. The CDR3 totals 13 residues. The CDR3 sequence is CASSLNGHAPLHF. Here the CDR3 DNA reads TGTGCCAGCAGCTTAAATGGTCACGCACCCCTCCACTTT.

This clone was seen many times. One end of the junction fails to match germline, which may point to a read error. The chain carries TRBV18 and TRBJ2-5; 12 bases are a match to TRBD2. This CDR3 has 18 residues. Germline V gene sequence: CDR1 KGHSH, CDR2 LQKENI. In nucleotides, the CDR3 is TGTGCCAGCTCACCTTTTATGACTAGCGGGAGTGGGGAAGATACCCAGTACTTC. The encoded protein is CASSPFMTSGSGEDTQYF.

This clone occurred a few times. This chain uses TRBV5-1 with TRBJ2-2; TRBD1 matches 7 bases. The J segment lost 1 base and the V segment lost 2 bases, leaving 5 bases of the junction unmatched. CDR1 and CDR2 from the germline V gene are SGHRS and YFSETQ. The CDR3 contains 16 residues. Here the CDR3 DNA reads TGCGCCAGCAGCTTAGAGACAGGGATGAACACCGGGGAGCTGTTTTTT. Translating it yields CASSLETGMNTGELFF.

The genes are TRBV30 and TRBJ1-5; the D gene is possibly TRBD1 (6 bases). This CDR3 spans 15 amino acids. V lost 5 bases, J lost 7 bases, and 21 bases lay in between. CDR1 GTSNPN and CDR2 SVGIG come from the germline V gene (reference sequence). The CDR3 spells CAWSMYGGSGQPQHF. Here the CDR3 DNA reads TGTGCCTGGTCGATGTATGGGGGCTCGGGGCAGCCCCAGCATTTT.

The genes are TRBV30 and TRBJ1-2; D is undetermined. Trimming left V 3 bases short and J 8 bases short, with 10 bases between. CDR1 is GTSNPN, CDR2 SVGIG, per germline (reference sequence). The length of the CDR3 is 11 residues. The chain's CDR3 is CAWSWEGGYTF. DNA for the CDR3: TGTGCCTGGAGCTGGGAGGGAGGCTACACCTTC. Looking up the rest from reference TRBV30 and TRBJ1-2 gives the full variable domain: SQTIHQWPATLVQPVGSPLSLECTVEGTSNPNLYWYRQAAGRGLQLLFYSVGIGQISSEVPQNLSASRPQDRQFILSSKKLLLSDSGFYLCAWSWEGGYTFGSGTRLTVV.

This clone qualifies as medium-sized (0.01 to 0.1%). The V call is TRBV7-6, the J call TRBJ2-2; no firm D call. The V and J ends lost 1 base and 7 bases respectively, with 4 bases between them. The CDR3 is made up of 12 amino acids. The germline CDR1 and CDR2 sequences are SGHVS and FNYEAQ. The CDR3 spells CASSLVRGELFF. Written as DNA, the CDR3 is TGTGCCAGCAGCTTAGTCCGCGGGGAGCTGTTTTTT.

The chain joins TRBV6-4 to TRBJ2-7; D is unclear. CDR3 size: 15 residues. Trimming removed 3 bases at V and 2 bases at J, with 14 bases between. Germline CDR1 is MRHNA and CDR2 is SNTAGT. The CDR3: CASSEFGTPTYEQYF. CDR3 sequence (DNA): TGTGCCAGCAGTGAGTTTGGCACCCCCACCTACGAGCAGTACTTC.

Here the CDR3 DNA reads TGCGCCAGCAGCTCCGGGACAGGGATCAATCAGCCCCAGCATTTT. Its translation is CASSSGTGINQPQHF. The chain is built from TRBV5-1 and TRBJ1-5, with 9 bases lining up with TRBD1. CDR1 and CDR2 (germline): SGHRS, YFSETQ. The CDR3 loop spans 15 amino acids. V shed 3 bases and J 3 bases; nucleotides not matched to a gene: 4.

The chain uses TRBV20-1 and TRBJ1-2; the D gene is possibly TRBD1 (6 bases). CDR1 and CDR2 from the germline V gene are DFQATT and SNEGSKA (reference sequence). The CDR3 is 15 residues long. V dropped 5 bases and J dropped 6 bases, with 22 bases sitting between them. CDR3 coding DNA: TGCAGTGCTCCCGGGGCCCCGCCGGGGGCCCATGGCTACACCTTC. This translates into CSAPGAPPGAHGYTF.